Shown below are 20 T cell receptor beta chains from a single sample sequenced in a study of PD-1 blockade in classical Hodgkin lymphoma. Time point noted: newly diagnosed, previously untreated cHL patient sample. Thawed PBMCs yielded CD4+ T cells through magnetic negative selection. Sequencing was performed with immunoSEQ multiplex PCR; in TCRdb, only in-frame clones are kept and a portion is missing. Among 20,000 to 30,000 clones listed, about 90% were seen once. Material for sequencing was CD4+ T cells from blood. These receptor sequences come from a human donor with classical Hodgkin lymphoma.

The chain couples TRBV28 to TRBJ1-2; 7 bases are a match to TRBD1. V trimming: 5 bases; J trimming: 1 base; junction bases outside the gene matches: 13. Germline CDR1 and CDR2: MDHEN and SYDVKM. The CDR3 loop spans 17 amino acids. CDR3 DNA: TGTGCCAGCAGTGCCCACTCCAGACAGGGCATTAACTATGGCTACACCTTC. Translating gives CASSAHSRQGINYGYTF.

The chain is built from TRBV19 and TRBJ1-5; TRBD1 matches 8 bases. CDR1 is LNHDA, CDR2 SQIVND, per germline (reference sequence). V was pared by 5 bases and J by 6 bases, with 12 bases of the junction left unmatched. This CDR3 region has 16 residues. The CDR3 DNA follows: TGTGCCAGTAGTCCGATCACCGGGACAGGCGGTCAGCCCCAGCATTTT. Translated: CASSPITGTGGQPQHF.

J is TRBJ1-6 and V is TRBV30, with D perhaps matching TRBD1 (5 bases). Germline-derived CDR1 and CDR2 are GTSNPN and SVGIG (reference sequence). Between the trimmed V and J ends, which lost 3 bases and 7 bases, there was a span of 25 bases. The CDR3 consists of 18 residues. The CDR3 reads CAWRQTTRDGGRNSPLHF. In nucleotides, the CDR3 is TGTGCCTGGAGGCAGACCACCCGGGACGGAGGGAGGAATTCACCCCTCCACTTT.

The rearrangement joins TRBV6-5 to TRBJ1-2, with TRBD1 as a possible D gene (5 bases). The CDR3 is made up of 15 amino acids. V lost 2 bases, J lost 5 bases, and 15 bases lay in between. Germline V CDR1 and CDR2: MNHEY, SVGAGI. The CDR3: CASSYQPGLGYGYTF. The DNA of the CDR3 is TGTGCCAGCAGTTACCAGCCAGGGTTGGGGTATGGCTACACCTTC.

Here the CDR3 DNA reads TGTGCCAGCAGCTCCCTAGGTAGCAGGGAGCTGTTTTTT. It codes for CASSSLGSRELFF. The J gene is TRBJ2-2, the V gene TRBV7-9, with D hard to call. CDR1 and CDR2 from the germline V gene are SEHNR and FQNEAQ (reference sequence). The ends were cut back, 4 bases at V and 9 bases at J, with 12 bases in the middle. There are 13 residues in the CDR3.

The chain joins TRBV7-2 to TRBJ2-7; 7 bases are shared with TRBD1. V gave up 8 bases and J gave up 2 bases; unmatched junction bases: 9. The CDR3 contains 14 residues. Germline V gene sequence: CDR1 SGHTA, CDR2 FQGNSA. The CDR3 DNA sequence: TGTGCCAGCGGCATAGGGGGCAGCGCCTACGAGCAGTACTTC. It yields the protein CASGIGGSAYEQYF.

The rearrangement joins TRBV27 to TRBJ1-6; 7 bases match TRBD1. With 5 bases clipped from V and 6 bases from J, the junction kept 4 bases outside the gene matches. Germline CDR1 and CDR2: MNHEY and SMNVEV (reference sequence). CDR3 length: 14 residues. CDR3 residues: CASSPTGVNSPLHF. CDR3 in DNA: TGTGCCAGCAGTCCTACAGGGGTTAATTCACCCCTCCACTTT.

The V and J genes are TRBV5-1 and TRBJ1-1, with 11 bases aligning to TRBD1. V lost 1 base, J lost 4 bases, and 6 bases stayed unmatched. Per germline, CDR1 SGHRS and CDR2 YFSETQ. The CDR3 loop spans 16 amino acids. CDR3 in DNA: TGCGCCAGCAGCTTGTTCGCGGGACAGGGGGGCACTGAAGCTTTCTTT. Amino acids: CASSLFAGQGGTEAFF. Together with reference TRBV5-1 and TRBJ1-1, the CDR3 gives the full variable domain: KAGVTQTPRYLIKTRGQQVTLSCSPISGHRSVSWYQQTPGQGLQFLFEYFSETQRNKGNFPGRFSGRQFSNSRSEMNVSTLELGDSALYLCASSLFAGQGGTEAFFGQGTRLTVV.

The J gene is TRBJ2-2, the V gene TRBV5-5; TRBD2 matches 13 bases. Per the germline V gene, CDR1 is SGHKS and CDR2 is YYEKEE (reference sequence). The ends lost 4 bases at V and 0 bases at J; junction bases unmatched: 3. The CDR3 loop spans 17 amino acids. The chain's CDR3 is CASSRTSGGPNTGELFF. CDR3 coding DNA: TGTGCCAGCAGCCGGACTAGCGGGGGTCCGAACACCGGGGAGCTGTTTTTT. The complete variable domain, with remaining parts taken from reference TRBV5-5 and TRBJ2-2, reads DAGVTQSPTHLIKTRGQQVTLRCSPISGHKSVSWYQQVLGQGPQFIFQYYEKEERGRGNFPDRFSARQFPNYSSELNVNALLLGDSALYLCASSRTSGGPNTGELFFGEGSRLTVL.

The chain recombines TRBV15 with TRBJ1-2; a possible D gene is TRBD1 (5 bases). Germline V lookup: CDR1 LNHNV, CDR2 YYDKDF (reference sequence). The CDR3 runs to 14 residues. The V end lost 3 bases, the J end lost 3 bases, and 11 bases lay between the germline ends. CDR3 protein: CATSSRVWDYGYTF. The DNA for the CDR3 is TGTGCCACCAGCAGCAGGGTATGGGACTATGGCTACACCTTC.

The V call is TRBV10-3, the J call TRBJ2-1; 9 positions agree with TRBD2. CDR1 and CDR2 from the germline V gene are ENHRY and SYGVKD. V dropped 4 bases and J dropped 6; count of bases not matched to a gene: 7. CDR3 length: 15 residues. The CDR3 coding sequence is TGTGCCATCAGTGGCGCGGGGGGGCCAGTCAATGAGCAGTTCTTC. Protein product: CAISGAGGPVNEQFF.

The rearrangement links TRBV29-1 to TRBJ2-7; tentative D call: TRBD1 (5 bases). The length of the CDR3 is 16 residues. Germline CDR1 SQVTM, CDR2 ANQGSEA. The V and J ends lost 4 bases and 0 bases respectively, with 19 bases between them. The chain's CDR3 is CSVVLGKGRSSYEQYF. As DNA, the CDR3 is TGCAGCGTTGTCCTAGGGAAGGGGCGAAGCTCCTACGAGCAGTACTTC.

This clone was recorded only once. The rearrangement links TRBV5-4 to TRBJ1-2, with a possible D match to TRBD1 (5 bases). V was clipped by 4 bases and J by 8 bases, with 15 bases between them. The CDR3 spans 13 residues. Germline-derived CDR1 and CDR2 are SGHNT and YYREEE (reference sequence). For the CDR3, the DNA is TGTGCCAGCAGCACGGATGGGACGTGGGGCTACACCTTC. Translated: CASSTDGTWGYTF.

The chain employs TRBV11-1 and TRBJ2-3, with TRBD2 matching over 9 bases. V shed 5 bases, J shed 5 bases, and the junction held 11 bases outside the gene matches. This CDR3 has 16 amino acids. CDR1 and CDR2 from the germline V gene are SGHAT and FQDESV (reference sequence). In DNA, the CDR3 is TGTGCCAGCAGCCCGAGCGGGGGGCTCGGGGGAGATACGCAGTATTTT. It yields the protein CASSPSGGLGGDTQYF.

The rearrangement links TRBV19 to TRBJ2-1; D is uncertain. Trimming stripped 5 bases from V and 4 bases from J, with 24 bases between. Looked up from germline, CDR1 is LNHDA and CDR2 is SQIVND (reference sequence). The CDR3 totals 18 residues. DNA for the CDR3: TGTGCCAGTAGTGCCACGACGGGTGGGCAGCTATCTTACAATGAGCAGTTCTTC. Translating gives CASSATTGGQLSYNEQFF.

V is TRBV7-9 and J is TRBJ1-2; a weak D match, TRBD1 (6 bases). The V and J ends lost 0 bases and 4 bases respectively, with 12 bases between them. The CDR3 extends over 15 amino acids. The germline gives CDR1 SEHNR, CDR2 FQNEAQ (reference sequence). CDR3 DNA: TGTGCCAGCAGCTTAGCGGGGGCGCGAAGCTATGGCTACACCTTC. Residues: CASSLAGARSYGYTF.

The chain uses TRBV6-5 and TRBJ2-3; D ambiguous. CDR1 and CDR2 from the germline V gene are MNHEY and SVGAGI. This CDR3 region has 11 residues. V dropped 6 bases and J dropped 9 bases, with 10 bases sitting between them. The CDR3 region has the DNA TGTGCCAGCAGACTGGGGTGGACGCAGTATTTT. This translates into CASRLGWTQYF.

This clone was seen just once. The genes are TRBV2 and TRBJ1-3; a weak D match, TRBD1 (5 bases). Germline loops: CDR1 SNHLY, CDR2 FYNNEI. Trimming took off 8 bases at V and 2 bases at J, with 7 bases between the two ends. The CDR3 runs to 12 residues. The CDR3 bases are TGTGCCAGCGCGGGGGCTGGAAACACCATATATTTT. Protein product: CASAGAGNTIYF. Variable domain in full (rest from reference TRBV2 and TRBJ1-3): EPEVTQTPSHQVTQMGQEVILRCVPISNHLYFYWYRQILGQKVEFLVSFYNNEISEKSEIFDDQFSVERPDGSNFTLKIRSTKLEDSAMYFCASAGAGNTIYFGEGSWLTVV.

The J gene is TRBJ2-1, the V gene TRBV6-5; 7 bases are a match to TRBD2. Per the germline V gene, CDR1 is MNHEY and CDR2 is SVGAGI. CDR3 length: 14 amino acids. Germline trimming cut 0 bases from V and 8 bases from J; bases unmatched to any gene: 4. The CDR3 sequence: CASSYSRGYDEQFF. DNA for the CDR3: TGTGCCAGCAGTTACTCGCGGGGGTACGATGAGCAGTTCTTC.

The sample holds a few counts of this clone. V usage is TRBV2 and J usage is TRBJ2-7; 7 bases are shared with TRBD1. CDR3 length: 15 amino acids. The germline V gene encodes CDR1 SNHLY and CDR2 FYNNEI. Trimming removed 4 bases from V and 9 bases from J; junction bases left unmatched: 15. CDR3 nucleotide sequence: TGTGCCAGCAGTGCCCGTCGACAGGGACGAGCTGGGCAGTACTTC. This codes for CASSARRQGRAGQYF. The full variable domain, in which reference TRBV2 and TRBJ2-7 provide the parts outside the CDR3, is EPEVTQTPSHQVTQMGQEVILRCVPISNHLYFYWYRQILGQKVEFLVSFYNNEISEKSEIFDDQFSVERPDGSNFTLKIRSTKLEDSAMYFCASSARRQGRAGQYFGPGTRLTVT.